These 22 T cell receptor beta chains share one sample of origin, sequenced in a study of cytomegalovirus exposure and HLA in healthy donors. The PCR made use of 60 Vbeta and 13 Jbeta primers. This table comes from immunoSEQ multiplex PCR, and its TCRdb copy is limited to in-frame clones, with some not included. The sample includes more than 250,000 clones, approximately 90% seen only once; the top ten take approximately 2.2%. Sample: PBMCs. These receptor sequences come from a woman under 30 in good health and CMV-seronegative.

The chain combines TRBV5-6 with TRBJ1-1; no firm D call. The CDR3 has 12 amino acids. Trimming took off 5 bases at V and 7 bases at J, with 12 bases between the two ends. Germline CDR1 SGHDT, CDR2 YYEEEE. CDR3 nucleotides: TGTGCCAGCAGTATGCAAGGCGGTGAAGCTTTCTTT. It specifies CASSMQGGEAFF.

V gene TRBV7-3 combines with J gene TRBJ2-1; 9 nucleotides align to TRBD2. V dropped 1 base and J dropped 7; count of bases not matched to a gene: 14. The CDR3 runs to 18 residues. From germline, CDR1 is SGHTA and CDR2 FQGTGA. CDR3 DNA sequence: TGTGCCAGCAGCTTAAAGGTTGTGGCGGGGGGGCCGGGGAATGAGCAGTTCTTC. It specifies CASSLKVVAGGPGNEQFF.

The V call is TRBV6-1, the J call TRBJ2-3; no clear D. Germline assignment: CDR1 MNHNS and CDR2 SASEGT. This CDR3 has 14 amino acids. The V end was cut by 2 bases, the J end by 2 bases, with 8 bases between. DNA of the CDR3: TGTGCCAGCAGTGAACCAGTGTCCACAGATACGCAGTATTTT. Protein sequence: CASSEPVSTDTQYF.

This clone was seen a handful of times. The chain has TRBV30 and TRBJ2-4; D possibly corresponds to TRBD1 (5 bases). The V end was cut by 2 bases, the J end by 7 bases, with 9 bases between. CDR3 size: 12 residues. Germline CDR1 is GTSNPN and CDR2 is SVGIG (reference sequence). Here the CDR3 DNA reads TGTGCCTGGAGTCCGGACACGAACATTCAGTACTTC. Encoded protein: CAWSPDTNIQYF.

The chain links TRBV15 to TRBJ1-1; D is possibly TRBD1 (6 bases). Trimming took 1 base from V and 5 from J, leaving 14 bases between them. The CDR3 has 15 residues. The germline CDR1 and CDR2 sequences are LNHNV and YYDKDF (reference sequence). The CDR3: CATSRGSGAMTEAFF. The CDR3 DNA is TGTGCCACCAGCAGAGGATCAGGGGCTATGACTGAAGCTTTCTTT.

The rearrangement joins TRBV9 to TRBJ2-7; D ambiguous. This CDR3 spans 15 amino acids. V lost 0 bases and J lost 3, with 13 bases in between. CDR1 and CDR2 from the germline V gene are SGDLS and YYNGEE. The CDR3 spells CASSVALGTDYEQYF. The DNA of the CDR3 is TGTGCCAGCAGCGTAGCCCTGGGCACGGACTACGAGCAGTACTTC.

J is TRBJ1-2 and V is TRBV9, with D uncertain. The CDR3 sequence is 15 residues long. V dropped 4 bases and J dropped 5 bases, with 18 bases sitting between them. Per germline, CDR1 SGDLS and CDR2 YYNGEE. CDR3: CASSPQIEQRYGYTF. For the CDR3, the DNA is TGTGCCAGCAGCCCTCAAATTGAGCAAAGATATGGCTACACCTTC.

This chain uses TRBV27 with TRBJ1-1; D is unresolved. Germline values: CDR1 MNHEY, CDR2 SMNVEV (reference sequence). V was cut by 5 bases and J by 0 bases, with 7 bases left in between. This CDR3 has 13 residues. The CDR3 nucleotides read TGTGCCAGCAGTCTAGGATTGAACACTGAAGCTTTCTTT. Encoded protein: CASSLGLNTEAFF.

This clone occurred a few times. CDR3 sequence (DNA): TGTGCCTGGAGTGTTGAGGGCACCGTGCCCCTCTCTGGAAACACCATATATTTT. Translation: CAWSVEGTVPLSGNTIYF. The chain joins TRBV30 to TRBJ1-3; D not resolved. Germline-derived CDR1 and CDR2 are GTSNPN and SVGIG (reference sequence). V dropped 0 bases and J dropped 0 bases, with 18 bases sitting between them. The CDR3 has 18 residues.

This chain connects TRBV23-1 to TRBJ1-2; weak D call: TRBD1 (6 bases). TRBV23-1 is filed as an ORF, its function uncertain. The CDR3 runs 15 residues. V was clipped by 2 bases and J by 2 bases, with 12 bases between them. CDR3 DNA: TGCGCCAGCAGTCAAGCTGACAGGAGGAACTATGGCTACACCTTC. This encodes CASSQADRRNYGYTF.

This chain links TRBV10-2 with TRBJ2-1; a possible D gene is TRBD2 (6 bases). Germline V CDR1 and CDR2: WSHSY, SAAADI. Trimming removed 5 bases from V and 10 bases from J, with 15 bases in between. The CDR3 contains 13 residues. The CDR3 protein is CASSMGGPQEQFF. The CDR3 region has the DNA TGCGCCAGCAGTATGGGGGGACCGCAGGAGCAGTTCTTC.

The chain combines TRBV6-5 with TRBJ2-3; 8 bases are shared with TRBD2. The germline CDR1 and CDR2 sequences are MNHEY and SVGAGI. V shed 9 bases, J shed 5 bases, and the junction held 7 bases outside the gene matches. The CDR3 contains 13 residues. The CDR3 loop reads CARVSGDQDTQYF. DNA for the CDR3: TGTGCCAGGGTTAGCGGGGACCAAGATACGCAGTATTTT.

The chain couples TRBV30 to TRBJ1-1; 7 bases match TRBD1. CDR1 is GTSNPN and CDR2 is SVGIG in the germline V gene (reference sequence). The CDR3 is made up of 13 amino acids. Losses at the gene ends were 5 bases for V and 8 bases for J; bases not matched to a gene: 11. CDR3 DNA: TGTGCCTGGGTAAACAGGGGTGACCAGGAAGCTTTCTTT. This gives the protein CAWVNRGDQEAFF.

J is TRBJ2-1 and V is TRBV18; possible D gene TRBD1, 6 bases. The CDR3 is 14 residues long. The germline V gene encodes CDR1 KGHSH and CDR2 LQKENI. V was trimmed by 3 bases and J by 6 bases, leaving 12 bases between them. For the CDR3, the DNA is TGTGCCAGCTCACCTCTTGCAGGGGCCAATGAGCAGTTCTTC. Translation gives CASSPLAGANEQFF. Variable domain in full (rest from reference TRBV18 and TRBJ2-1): NAGVMQNPRHLVRRRGQEARLRCSPMKGHSHVYWYRQLPEEGLKFMVYLQKENIIDESGMPKERFSAEFPKEGPSILRIQQVVRGDSAAYFCASSPLAGANEQFFGPGTRLTVL.

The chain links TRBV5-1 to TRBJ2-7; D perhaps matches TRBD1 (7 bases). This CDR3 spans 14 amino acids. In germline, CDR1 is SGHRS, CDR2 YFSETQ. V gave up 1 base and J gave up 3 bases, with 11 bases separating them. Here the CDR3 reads CASSLRQGGYEQYF. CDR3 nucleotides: TGCGCCAGCAGCTTGAGACAGGGAGGCTACGAGCAGTACTTC. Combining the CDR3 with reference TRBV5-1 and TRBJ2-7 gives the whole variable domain KAGVTQTPRYLIKTRGQQVTLSCSPISGHRSVSWYQQTPGQGLQFLFEYFSETQRNKGNFPGRFSGRQFSNSRSEMNVSTLELGDSALYLCASSLRQGGYEQYFGPGTRLTVT.

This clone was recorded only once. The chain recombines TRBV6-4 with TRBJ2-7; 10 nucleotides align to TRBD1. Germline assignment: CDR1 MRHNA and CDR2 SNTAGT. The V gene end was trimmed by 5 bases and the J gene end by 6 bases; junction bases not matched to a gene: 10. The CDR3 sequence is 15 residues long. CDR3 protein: CASSQTGTGEGEQYF. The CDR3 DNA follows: TGTGCCAGCAGTCAGACCGGGACAGGGGAGGGCGAGCAGTACTTC.

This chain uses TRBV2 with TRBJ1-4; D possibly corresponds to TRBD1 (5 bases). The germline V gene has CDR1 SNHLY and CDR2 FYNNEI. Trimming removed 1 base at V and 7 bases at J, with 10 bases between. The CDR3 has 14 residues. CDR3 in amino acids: CASSEVQGGEKLFF. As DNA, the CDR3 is TGTGCCAGCAGTGAAGTTCAGGGAGGTGAAAAACTGTTTTTT.

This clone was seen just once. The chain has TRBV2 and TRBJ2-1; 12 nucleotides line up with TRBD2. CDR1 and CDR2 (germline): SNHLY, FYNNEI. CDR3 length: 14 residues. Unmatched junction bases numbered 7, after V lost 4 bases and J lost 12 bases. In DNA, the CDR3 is TGTGCCAGCAGTGCGACGACTAGCGGGGGAGGGCAGTTCTTC. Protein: CASSATTSGGGQFF.

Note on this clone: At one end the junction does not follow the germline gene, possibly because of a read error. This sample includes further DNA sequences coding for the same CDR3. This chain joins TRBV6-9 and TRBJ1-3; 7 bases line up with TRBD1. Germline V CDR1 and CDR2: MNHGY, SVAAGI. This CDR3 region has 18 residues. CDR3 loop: CASSRTGVDRSSGNTIYF. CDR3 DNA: TGTGCCAGCAGCCGGACGGGGGTGGACAGGAGCTCTGGGAACACCATATATTTT.

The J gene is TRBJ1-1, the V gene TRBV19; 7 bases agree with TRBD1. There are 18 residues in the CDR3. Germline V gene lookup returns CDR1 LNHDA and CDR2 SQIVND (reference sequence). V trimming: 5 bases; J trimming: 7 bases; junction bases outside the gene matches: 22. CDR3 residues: CASSEPGQLPTIQDEAFF. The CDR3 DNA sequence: TGTGCCAGTAGTGAGCCGGGACAGCTGCCAACAATTCAGGATGAAGCTTTCTTT.

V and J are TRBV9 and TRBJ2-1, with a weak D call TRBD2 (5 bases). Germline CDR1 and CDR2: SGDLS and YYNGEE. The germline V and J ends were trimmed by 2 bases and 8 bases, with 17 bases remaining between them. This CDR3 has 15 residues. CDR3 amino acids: CASSVRGSEAHEQFF. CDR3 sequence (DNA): TGTGCCAGCAGCGTTCGCGGCTCGGAGGCCCATGAGCAGTTCTTC.

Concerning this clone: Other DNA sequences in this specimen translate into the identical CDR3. CDR3 in DNA: TGTGCCAGCAGTTATGACGGGGGAGAGACCCAGTACTTC. Residues: CASSYDGGETQYF. V and J are TRBV6-5 and TRBJ2-5, with D tentatively TRBD2 (6 bases). This CDR3 spans 13 amino acids. Germline V gives CDR1 MNHEY, CDR2 SVGAGI. Trimming pared 3 bases from V and 4 bases from J, leaving 9 bases between.